This T cell receptor (beta chain) was captured in a study of regulatory T cells in long-lasting Graves disease. Specified time point: persistent/refractory GD, antithyroid drugs over 5 years with positive TRAb. Isolated PBMC RNA provided the starting material for the TCR library. As a group, patients came from one endocrinology department in Xi'an, China. According to the study, TCR beta libraries were built with iRepertoire HTBI primers and CDR3-region Arm-PCR. TCRdb recomputed calls from the multiplex PCR reads with MiXCR, one row per CDR3 protein. Seen here are hundreds of thousands of distinct CDR3 sequences, around 20% observed once, and the top ten hold less than 9%. The V gene lost 0 bases and the J gene lost 1 base, with 13 bases spanning the gap. The CDR3 has 17 residues. Germline assignment: CDR1 LGHDT and CDR2 YNNKEL (reference sequence).

The chain joins TRBV3-1 to TRBJ1-3; D not certain. The sequence derives from a female donor with Graves disease. The sequenced sample was peripheral blood mononuclear cells (PBMCs), obtained when the disease was refractory, from a patient treated with antithyroid drugs. CDR3 sequence: CASSQELRVRSGNTIYF. CDR3 coding DNA: TGTGCCAGCAGCCAAGAATTAAGGGTTAGGTCTGGAAACACCATATATTTT.